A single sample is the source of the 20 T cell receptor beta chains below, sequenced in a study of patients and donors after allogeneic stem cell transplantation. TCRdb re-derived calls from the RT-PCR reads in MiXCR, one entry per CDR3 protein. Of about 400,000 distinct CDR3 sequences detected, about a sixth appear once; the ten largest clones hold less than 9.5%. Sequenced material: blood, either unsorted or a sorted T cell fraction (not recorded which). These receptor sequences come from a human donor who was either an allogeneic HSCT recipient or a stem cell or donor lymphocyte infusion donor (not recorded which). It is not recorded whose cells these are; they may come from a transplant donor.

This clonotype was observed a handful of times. CDR3 sequence (DNA): TGCAGCGTCGCACAGGGGTCTAGCACAGATACGCAGTATTTT. Its translation: CSVAQGSSTDTQYF. The V gene is TRBV29-1, the J gene TRBJ2-3, with TRBD1 identical over 7 bases. With 6 bases clipped from V and 0 bases from J, the junction kept 6 bases outside the gene matches. The CDR3 runs 14 residues. Germline lookup yields CDR1 SQVTM and CDR2 ANQGSEA.

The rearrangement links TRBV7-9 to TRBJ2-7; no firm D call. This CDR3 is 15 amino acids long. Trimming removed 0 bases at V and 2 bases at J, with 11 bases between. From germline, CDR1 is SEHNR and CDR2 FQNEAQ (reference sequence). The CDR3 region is CASSLALGLPYEQYF. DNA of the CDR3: TGTGCCAGCAGCTTAGCCTTGGGTCTCCCCTACGAGCAGTACTTC.

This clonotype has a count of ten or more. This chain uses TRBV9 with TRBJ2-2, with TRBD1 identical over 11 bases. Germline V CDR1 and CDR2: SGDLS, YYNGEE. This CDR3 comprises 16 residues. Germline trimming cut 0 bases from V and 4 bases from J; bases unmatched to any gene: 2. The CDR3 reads CASSVAGTGGTGELFF. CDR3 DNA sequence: TGTGCCAGCAGCGTAGCTGGGACAGGGGGCACCGGGGAGCTGTTTTTT.

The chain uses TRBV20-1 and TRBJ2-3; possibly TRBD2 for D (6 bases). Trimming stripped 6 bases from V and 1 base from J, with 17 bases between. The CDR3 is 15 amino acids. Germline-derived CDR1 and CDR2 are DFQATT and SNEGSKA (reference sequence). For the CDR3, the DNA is TGCAGTGCCACTCCGGGGGTAACGGGCACAGATACGCAGTATTTT. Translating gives CSATPGVTGTDTQYF.

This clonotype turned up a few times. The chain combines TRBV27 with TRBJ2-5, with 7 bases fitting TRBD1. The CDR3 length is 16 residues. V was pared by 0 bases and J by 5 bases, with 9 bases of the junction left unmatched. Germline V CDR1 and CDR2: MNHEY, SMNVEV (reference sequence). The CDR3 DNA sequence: TGTGCCAGCAGTTTATCCCCCACAGGGGTGTCGGAGACCCAGTACTTC. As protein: CASSLSPTGVSETQYF.

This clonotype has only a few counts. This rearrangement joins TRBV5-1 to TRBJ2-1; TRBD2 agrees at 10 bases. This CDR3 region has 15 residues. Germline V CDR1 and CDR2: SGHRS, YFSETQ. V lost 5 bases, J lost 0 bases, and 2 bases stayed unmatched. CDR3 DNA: TGCGCCAGCAGTACTAGCGGGGCCTCCTACAATGAGCAGTTCTTC. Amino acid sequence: CASSTSGASYNEQFF.

The CDR3 reads CASSHPGDTQYF. CDR3 DNA: TGCGCCAGCAGCCATCCGGGGGACACGCAGTATTTT. The chain joins TRBV4-1 to TRBJ2-3, with D perhaps TRBD2 (6 bases). Germline V gene data show CDR1 as MGHRA and CDR2 as YSYEKL. CDR3 length: 12 residues. V lost 3 bases to trimming and J lost 9 bases, with 10 bases between them.

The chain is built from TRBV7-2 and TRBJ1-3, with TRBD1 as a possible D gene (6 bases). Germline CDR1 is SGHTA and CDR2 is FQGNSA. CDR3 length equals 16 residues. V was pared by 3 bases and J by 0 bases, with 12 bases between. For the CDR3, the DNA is TGTGCCAGCAGCTTGGGACACCCCTCCTCTGGAAACACCATATATTTT. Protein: CASSLGHPSSGNTIYF.

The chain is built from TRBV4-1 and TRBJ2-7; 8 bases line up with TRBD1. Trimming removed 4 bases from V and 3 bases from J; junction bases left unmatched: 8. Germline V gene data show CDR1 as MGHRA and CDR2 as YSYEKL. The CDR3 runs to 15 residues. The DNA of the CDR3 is TGCGCCAGCAGCCCCCAGCAGGGGGCCCACTACGAGCAGTACTTC. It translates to CASSPQQGAHYEQYF.

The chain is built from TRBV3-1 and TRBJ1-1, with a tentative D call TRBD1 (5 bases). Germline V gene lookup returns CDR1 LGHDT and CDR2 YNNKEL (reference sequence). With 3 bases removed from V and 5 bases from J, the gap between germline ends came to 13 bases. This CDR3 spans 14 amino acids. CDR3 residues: CASSQGGISTEAFF. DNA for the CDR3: TGTGCCAGCAGCCAGGGGGGAATTTCTACTGAAGCTTTCTTT.

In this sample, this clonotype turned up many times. This CDR3 is CASSLSSNQPQHF. The CDR3, as DNA: TGTGCCAGCAGCCTAAGTAGCAATCAGCCCCAGCATTTT. This chain joins TRBV27 and TRBJ1-5; D gene uncertain. Looked up from germline, CDR1 is MNHEY and CDR2 is SMNVEV (reference sequence). The CDR3 totals 13 residues. V was clipped by 6 bases and J by 0 bases, with 6 bases between them.

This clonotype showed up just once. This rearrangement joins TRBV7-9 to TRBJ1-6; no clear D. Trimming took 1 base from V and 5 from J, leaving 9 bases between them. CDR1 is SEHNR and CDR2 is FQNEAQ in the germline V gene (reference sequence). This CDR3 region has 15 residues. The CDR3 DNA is TGTGCCAGCAGCTTAGAGGACTCGAATAATTCACCCCTCCACTTT. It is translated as CASSLEDSNNSPLHF.

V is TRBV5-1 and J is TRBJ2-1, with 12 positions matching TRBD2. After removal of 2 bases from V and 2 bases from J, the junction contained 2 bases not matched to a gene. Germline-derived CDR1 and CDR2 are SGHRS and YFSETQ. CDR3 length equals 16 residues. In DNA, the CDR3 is TGCGCCAGCAGCTTCGGACTAGCGGGAACCTACAATGAGCAGTTCTTC. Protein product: CASSFGLAGTYNEQFF.

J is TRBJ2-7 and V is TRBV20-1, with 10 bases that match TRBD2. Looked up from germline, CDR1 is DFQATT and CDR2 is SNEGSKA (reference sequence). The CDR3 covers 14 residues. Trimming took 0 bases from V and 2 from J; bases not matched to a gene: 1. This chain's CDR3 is CSAREGTSAYEQYF. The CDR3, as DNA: TGCAGTGCTAGAGAAGGGACTAGCGCCTACGAGCAGTACTTC.

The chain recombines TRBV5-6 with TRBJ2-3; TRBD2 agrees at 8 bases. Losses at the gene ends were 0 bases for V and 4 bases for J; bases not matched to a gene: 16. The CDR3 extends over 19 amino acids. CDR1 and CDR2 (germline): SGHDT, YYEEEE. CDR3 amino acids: CASSLGLSGIPQASDTQYF. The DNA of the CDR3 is TGTGCCAGCAGCTTGGGGCTTAGCGGGATCCCCCAAGCCTCAGATACGCAGTATTTT. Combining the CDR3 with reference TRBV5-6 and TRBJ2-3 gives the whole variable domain DAGVTQSPTHLIKTRGQQVTLRCSPKSGHDTVSWYQQALGQGPQFIFQYYEEEERQRGNFPDRFSGHQFPNYSSELNVNALLLGDSALYLCASSLGLSGIPQASDTQYFGPGTRLTVL.

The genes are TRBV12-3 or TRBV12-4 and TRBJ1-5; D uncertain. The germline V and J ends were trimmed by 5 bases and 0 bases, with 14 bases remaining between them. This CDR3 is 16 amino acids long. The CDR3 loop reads CASSPPGGNSNQPQHF. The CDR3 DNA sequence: TGTGCCAGCAGTCCCCCCGGAGGGAATAGCAATCAGCCCCAGCATTTT.

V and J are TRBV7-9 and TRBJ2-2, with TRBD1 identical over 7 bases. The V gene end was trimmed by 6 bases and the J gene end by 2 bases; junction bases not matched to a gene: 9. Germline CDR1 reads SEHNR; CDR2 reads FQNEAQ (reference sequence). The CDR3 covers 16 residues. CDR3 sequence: CASSNPGTENTGELFF. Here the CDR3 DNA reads TGTGCCAGCAGTAACCCCGGGACAGAAAACACCGGGGAGCTGTTTTTT.

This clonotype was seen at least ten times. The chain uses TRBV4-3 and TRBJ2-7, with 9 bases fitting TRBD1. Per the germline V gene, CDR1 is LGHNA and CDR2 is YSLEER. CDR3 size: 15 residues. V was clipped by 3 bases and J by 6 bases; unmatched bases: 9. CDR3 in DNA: TGCGCCAGCAGCCACCACAGGGGGCTTGGGCGCGAGCAGTACTTC. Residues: CASSHHRGLGREQYF.

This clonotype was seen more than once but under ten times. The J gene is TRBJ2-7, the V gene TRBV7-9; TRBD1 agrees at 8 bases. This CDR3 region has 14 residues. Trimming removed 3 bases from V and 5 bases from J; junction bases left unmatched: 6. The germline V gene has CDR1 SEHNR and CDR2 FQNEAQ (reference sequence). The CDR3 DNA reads TGTGCCAGCAGCTTCAGGGGGCAATATAACGAGCAGTACTTC. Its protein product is CASSFRGQYNEQYF.

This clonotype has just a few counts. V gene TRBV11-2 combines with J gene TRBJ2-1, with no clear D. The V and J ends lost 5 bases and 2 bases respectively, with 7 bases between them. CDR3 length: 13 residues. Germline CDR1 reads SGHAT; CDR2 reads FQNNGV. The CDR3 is CASSPPPYNEQFF. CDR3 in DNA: TGTGCCAGCAGCCCACCTCCCTACAATGAGCAGTTCTTC.